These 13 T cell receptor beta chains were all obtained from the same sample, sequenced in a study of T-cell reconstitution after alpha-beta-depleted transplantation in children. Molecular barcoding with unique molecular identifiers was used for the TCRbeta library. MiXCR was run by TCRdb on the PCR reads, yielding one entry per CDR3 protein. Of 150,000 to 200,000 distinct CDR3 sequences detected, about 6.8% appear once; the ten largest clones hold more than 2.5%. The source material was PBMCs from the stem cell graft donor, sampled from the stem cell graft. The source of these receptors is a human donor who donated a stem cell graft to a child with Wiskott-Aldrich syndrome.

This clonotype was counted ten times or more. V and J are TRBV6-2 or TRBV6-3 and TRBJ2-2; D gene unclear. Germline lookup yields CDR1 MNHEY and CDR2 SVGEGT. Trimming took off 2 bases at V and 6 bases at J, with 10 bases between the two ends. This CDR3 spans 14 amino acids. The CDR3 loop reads CASSYLSTAGELFF. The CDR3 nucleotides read TGTGCCAGCAGTTACCTTTCCACTGCCGGGGAGCTGTTTTTT.

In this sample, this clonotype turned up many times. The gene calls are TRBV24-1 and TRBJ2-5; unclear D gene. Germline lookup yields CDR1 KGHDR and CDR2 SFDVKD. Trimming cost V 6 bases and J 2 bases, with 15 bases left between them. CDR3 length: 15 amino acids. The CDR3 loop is CATSSASVGQETQYF. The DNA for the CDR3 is TGTGCCACCAGTTCCGCCTCGGTGGGACAAGAGACCCAGTACTTC.

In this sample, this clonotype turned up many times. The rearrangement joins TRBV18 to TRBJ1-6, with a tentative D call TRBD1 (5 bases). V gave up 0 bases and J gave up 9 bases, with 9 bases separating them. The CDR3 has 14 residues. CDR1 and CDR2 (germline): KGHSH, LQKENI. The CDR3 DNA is TGTGCCAGCTCACCACCGGGCGGGGGTTCACCCCTCCACTTT. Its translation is CASSPPGGGSPLHF.

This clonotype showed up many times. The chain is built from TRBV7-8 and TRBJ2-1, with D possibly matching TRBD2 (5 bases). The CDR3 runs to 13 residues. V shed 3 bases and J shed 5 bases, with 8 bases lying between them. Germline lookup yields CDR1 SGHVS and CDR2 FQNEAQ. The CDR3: CASSFYGNNEQFF. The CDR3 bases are TGTGCCAGCAGCTTCTACGGGAACAATGAGCAGTTCTTC.

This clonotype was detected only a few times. CDR3 amino acids: CASSEATFRGDTEAFF. The CDR3 DNA reads TGTGCCAGCAGCGAAGCCACTTTCAGGGGGGACACTGAAGCTTTCTTT. This rearrangement joins TRBV3-1 to TRBJ1-1; TRBD1 matches at 7 bases. Germline trimming cut 5 bases from V and 3 bases from J; bases unmatched to any gene: 12. In germline, CDR1 is LGHDT, CDR2 YNNKEL (reference sequence). The CDR3 covers 16 residues.

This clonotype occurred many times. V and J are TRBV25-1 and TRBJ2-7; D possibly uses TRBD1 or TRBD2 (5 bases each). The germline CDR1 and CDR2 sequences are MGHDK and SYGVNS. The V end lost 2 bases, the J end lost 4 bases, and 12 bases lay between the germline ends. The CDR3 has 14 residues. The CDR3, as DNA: TGTGCCAGCAGTGAAGGTCCGGGGCGGTACGAGCAGTACTTC. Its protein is CASSEGPGRYEQYF.

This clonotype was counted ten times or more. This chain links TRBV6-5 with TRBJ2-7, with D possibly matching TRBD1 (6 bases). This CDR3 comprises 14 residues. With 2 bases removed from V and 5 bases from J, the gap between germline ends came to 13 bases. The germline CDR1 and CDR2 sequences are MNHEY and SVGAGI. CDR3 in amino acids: CASSYRTGSHEQYF. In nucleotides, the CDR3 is TGTGCCAGCAGTTACCGAACAGGGTCCCACGAGCAGTACTTC.

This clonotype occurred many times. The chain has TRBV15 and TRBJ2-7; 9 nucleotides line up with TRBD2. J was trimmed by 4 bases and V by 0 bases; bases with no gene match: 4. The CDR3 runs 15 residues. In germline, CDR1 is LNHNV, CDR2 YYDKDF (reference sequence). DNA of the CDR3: TGTGCCACCAGCAGAGAAGCGGGAGGAGGTTACGAGCAGTACTTC. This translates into CATSREAGGGYEQYF.

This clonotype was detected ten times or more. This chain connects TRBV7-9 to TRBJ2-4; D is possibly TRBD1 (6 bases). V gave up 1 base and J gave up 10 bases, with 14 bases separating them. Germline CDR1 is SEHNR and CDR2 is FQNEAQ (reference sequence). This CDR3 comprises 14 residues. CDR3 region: CASSLGARGKIQYF. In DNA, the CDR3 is TGTGCCAGCAGCTTAGGGGCCAGGGGAAAGATTCAGTACTTC.

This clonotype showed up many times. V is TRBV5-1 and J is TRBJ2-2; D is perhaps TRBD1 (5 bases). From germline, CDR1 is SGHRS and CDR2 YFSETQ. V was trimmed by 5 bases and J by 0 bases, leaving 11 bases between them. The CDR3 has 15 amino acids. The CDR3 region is CASRRSTANTGELFF. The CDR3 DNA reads TGCGCCAGCAGAAGATCGACAGCGAACACCGGGGAGCTGTTTTTT.

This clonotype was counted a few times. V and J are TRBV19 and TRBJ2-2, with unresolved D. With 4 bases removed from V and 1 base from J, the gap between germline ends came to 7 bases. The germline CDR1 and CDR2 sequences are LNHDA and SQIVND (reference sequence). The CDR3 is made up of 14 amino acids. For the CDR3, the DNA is TGTGCCAGTAGTACCGGTCTGAACACCGGGGAGCTGTTTTTT. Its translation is CASSTGLNTGELFF.

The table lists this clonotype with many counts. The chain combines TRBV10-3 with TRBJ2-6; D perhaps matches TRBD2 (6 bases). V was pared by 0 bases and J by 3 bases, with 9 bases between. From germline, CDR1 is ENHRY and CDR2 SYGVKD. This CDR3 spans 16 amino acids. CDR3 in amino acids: CAISESAGFGANVLTF. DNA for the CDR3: TGTGCCATCAGTGAGTCTGCGGGGTTTGGGGCCAACGTCCTGACTTTC.

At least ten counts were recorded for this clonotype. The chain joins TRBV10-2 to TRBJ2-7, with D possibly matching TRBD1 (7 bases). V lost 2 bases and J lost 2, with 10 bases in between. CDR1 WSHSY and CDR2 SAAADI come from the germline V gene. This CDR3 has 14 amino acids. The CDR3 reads CASSEQGGPYEQYF. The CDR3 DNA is TGCGCCAGCAGTGAGCAGGGGGGCCCCTACGAGCAGTACTTC.